A selection of T cell receptor beta chains follows, all from one sample in a study of blood T cells in healthy people across ages. TCRdb processed the 5' RACE reads anew with MiXCR; each CDR3 protein has one entry. There are about 970,000 distinct CDR3 sequences in the sample; roughly 51% occur only once, and about 22% lies in the top ten. Input material: blood. The receptors were sampled from a woman in her sixties or seventies in good health. Each CDR3 is given with its conserved first and last residue. The D gene is left open where the match is weak. The size entry is marked missing in some rows and otherwise reads once, few, many or a size class.

NA	NA	TRBV29-1	TRBJ2-7	CSVESGVMYEQYF	TGCAGCGTTGAGTCGGGGGTAATGTACGAGCAGTACTTC
many	NA	TRBV25-1	TRBJ2-1	CASSGGAGNYNEQFF	TGTGCCAGCAGTGGCGGTGCGGGAAACTACAATGAGCAGTTCTTC
NA	NA	TRBV12-3/TRBV12-4	TRBJ2-3	CAGRQPWDTQYF	TGTGCCGGCAGACAACCCTGGGATACGCAGTATTTT
NA	NA	TRBV2	TRBJ2-5	CATTEESSWETQYF	TGTGCCACCACTGAGGAATCTAGCTGGGAGACCCAGTACTTC
once	TRBD2	TRBV9	TRBJ2-1	CASSVVGGGVRNEQFF	TGTGCCAGCAGCGTAGTGGGGGGAGGGGTCAGGAATGAGCAGTTCTTC
NA	TRBD1	TRBV29-1	TRBJ2-1	CSVEPLDRATYNEQFF	TGCAGCGTTGAACCATTAGACAGGGCCACCTACAATGAGCAGTTCTTC
NA	TRBD1	TRBV12-3/TRBV12-4	TRBJ1-4	CASSQGQVEKLFF	TGTGCCAGCAGCCAGGGACAGGTTGAAAAACTGTTTTTT
many	NA	TRBV28	TRBJ2-7	CASSLSRGSYEQYF	TGTGCCAGCAGCTTGAGTCGGGGGTCCTACGAGCAGTACTTC
NA	NA	TRBV20-1	TRBJ2-7	CSAATSGRIYEQYF	TGCAGTGCAGCTACGAGCGGAAGAATCTACGAGCAGTACTTC
NA	TRBD2	TRBV27	TRBJ2-7	CAMLAGETYEQYF	TGTGCCATGCTAGCGGGAGAGACCTACGAGCAGTACTTC
NA	NA	TRBV7-9	TRBJ2-1	CASRLSSRTYNEQFF	TGTGCCAGCAGGCTTAGCAGTAGAACTTACAATGAGCAGTTCTTC
NA	TRBD1	TRBV6-6	TRBJ1-2	CASSSPTGIELNYGYTF	TGTGCCAGCAGTTCGCCGACAGGGATAGAACTTAACTATGGCTACACCTTC
NA	NA	TRBV3-1	TRBJ2-7	CVSSQGVGNEQYF	TGTGTCAGCAGCCAAGGCGTTGGGAACGAGCAGTACTTC
few	NA	TRBV25-1	TRBJ1-2	CASSEYGGRKNYGYTF	TGTGCCAGCAGTGAATACGGGGGAAGAAAGAACTATGGCTACACCTTC
NA	NA	TRBV20-1	TRBJ1-4	CSAKRTVNEKLFF	TGCAGTGCTAAAAGGACTGTGAATGAAAAACTGTTTTTT
NA	TRBD1	TRBV29-1	TRBJ1-4	CSVDSPGQSNEKLFF	TGCAGCGTTGACTCTCCGGGACAGTCAAATGAAAAACTGTTTTTT
few	NA	TRBV5-1	TRBJ2-5	CASSHPSGGVGETQYF	TGCGCCAGCAGCCATCCTTCTGGAGGGGTCGGGGAGACCCAGTACTTC
few	NA	TRBV3-1	TRBJ2-2	CASSLRQRFGELFF	TGTGCCAGCAGCCTAAGGCAGCGTTTCGGGGAGCTGTTTTTT
few	NA	TRBV29-1	TRBJ1-5	CSVVIGTRNQPQHF	TGCAGCGTTGTAATCGGGACACGTAATCAGCCCCAGCATTTT
NA	TRBD1	TRBV10-3	TRBJ2-1	CAISDPNRGLHNEQFF	TGTGCCATCAGTGATCCTAACAGGGGGCTACACAATGAGCAGTTCTTC
NA	TRBD1	TRBV10-3	TRBJ1-5	CTAGTGPVYSNQPQHF	TGTACCGCCGGGACAGGGCCCGTGTATAGCAATCAGCCCCAGCATTTT
NA	NA	TRBV5-4	TRBJ2-2	CASSSDTRETGELFF	TGTGCCAGCAGCTCTGACACCCGGGAAACCGGGGAGCTGTTTTTT
NA	TRBD2	TRBV6-1	TRBJ2-3	CASSARGRRDTQYF	TGTGCCAGCAGTGCCCGCGGGAGGAGGGATACGCAGTATTTT
few	NA	TRBV29-1	TRBJ2-3	CSGGLLDTQYF	TGCAGCGGGGGATTGTTAGATACGCAGTATTTT
few	NA	TRBV29-1	TRBJ2-3	CSVVRTQADTQYF	TGCAGCGTTGTACGGACACAGGCGGATACGCAGTATTTT
NA	TRBD2	TRBV5-4	TRBJ2-3	CASREGTSGDYTQYF	TGTGCCAGCAGGGAAGGGACTAGCGGGGACTATACGCAGTATTTT
few	NA	TRBV5-5	TRBJ1-5	CASSLVQGGHSNQPQHF	TGTGCCAGCAGCTTGGTTCAGGGAGGACATAGCAATCAGCCCCAGCATTTT